This T cell receptor beta chain originates from a study of blood T cell repertoires in COVID-19 (dated by TCRdb to 2020 to 2021). In terms of the full investigation: The collaborator samples originated in the United States, Italy and Spain and spanned the acute and convalescent phases of COVID-19. Deeply sampled blood TCRbeta repertoires from subjects exposed to, actively infected with, or recovered from COVID-19 were included in the dataset. HLA class I and class II types, where available, came from metadata supplied by the sample provider rather than from assay-based typing. A de-identified subject ID, COVID-19 status, age in years and sex were almost always included in the sample metadata. The repertoires were made available in a free public database intended to serve as a resource for research on the immune response to SARS-CoV-2. The material from the prospective study consisted of cDNA or gDNA derived from T cells, B-cell-depleted T cells, or PBMCs. Samples came from the ongoing ImmuneRACE study (first 160 participants) plus 1,254 subjects from 6 global collaborators. The investigation overall reported the following: How much clinical and demographic metadata was included differed by source and by participant, and the metadata was provided uncurated.

The CDR3, from cysteine to phenylalanine, totals 14 residues. Solely the CDR3 DNA is kept, with 42 bases framed from the first base. Trimming takes 4 bases off V and 2 bases off J; junction bases not matched to a gene: 4. Via the germline V gene, CDR1 is SGHNT and CDR2 YENEEA. The immunoSEQ Assay, a bias-controlled multiplex PCR, was used to amplify TCRbeta CDR3 regions from genomic DNA. In the original analysis: Nucleated cell counts per sample were estimated from amplification of reference gene primers within the assay. To quantify the absolute abundance of each unique TCRbeta CDR3 rearrangement, sequence reads were collapsed and filtered. For each sample, productive Simpson clonality was calculated by taking the square root of Simpson's diversity index across productive rearrangements. TCRdb carries this immuneACCESS record with in-frame sequences only. Its versions omit some clonotypes, under half of them owing to an unresolved V gene in the studies checked, with the rest unexplained. V and J calls and clone size are as listed in that table; D and trimming were resolved from the DNA. The sample profile shows around 80,000 clones; about 82% of them were found once. 4.8% of the sample rests with the top ten.

Collaborating institutions collected whole blood in K2EDTA tubes following their own protocols. For TCRbeta analysis, collaborators shipped samples in one of three forms: frozen whole blood, isolated PBMCs, or DNA extracted from either of those sample types. This clone has only a few counts. Its antigen is unknown. No much larger clone exists at a distance of one base, and base qualities are not known. What was sequenced was peripheral blood. The chain is assembled from TRBV11-3 and TRBJ1-2; 7 bases in between match TRBD1. The TCR originated in a woman of 80 years or more with active or convalescent COVID-19. The DNA sequence reads TGTGCCAGCAGCTCCCCGACAGGGAACTATGGCTACACCTTC. Translated, it gives CASSSPTGNYGYTF.